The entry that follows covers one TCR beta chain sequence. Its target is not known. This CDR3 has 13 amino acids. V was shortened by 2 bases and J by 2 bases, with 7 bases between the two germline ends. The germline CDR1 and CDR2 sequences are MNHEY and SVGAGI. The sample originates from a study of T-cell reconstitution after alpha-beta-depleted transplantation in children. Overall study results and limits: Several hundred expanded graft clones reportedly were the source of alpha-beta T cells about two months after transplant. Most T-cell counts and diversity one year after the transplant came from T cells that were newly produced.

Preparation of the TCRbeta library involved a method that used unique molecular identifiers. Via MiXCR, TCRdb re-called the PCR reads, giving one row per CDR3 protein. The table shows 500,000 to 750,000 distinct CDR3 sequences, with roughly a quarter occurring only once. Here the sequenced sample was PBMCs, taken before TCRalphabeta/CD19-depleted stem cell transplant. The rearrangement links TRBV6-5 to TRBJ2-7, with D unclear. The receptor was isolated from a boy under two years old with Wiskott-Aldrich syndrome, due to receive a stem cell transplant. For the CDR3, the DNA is TGTGCCAGCAGTTACGCAGGTACCTACGAGCAGTACTTC. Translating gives CASSYAGTYEQYF.